The clone carrying this T cell receptor beta chain appeared a few times. The antigen is unknown. A template switching step contributed a universal primer site, while unique molecular identifiers were present in the cDNA. TCRdb called the 5' RACE reads again in MiXCR, with one record for every CDR3 protein. The sample comprises 1.5 million to 2 million distinct CDR3 sequences, about 32% of which are singletons, and approximately 0.25% rests with the top ten. The sample belongs to a study of identical twins. Notes on the study in general: While abundant cord blood beta clonotypes carried fewer insertions, memory repertoires showed no such pattern. In drawing conclusions, the study used cross-sectional statistical analysis and did not follow the same donors.

Per germline, CDR1 LGHNA and CDR2 YNFKEQ. Between the trimmed V and J ends, which lost 0 bases and 5 bases, there was a span of 11 bases. This CDR3 has 16 residues. The chain is built from TRBV4-2 and TRBJ1-6; D not resolved. The specimen was cord blood. The receptor was isolated from a newborn girl in good health. DNA of the CDR3: TGTGCCAGCAGCCAAGAGTCAACAACTCATAATTCACCCCTCCACTTT. Its translation is CASSQESTTHNSPLHF.